This T cell receptor (beta chain) was documented in a study of molecular identifiers for immune sequencing clone quantification. Points from the study as a whole: A shared barcode on identical TCR molecules could lead to underestimated sizes for highly expanded clones. In naive cells, under 1% of molecules belonged to clones above 20 RNA copies, against over 97% in effector cells.

Looked up from germline, CDR1 is LGHDT and CDR2 is YNNKEL (reference sequence). CDR3 length: 12 residues. Using its own MiXCR run on the PCR reads, TCRdb lists one record per CDR3 protein. The table shows over 85,000 distinct CDR3 sequences, with roughly 25% occurring only once. Naive CD8 T cells were sorted, and the gate applied was CD8+CD4-CCR7+CD45RA+. This clonotype was recorded many times. The antigen is not known. Sample: naive CD8+ T cells from blood, with Jurkat cell RNA spiked in. This sample's subset: FACS-sorted CD8+CD4-CCR7+CD45RA+ naive T cells. The clonotype was recovered from a human donor in good health. Some libraries in this study had Jurkat cell RNA spiked in. V and J are TRBV3-1 and TRBJ2-1; D possibly uses TRBD1 or TRBD2 (5 bases each). This chain's CDR3 is CACRAEGNEQFF. The CDR3 DNA follows: TGTGCATGTAGGGCCGAGGGGAATGAGCAGTTCTTC.